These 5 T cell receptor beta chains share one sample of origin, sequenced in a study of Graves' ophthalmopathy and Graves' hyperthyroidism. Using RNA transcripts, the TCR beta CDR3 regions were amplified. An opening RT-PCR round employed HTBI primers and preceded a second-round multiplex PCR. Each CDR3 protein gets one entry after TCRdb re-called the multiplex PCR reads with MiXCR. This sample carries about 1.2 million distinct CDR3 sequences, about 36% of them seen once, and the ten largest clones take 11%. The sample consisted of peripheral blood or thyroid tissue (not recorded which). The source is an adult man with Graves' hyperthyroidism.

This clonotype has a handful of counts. CDR3 nucleotides: TGTGCCAGCAGTTCTAAGCGGCAAGAGACCCAGTACTTC. This sequence encodes CASSSKRQETQYF. This chain connects TRBV12-3 or TRBV12-4 to TRBJ2-5; a weak D match, TRBD2 (5 bases). With 4 bases removed from V and 2 bases from J, the gap between germline ends came to 8 bases. CDR3 length: 13 residues.

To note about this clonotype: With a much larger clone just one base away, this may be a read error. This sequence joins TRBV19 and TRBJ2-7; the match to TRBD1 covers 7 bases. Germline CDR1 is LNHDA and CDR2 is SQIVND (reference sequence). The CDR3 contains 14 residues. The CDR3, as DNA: TGTGCCGGTAGAGGGGGCGGAGGAACCTACGAGCAGTACTTC. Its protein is CAGRGGGGTYEQYF.

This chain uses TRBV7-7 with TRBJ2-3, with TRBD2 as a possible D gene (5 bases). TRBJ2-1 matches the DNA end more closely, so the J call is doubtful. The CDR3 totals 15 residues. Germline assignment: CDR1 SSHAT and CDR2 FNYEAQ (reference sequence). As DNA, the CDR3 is TGTGCCAGCAGCTTAATGGATAGGGAGAACAATGAGCAGTTCTTC. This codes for CASSLMDRENNEQFF.

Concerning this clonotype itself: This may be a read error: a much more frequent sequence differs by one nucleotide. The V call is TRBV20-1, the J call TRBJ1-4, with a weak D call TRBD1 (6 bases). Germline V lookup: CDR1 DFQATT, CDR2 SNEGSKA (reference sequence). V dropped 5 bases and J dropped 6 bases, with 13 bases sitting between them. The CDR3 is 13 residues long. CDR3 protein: CSAFGGTYEKLFF. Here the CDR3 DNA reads TGCAGTGCTTTCGGCGGGACATATGAAAAACTGTTTTTT.

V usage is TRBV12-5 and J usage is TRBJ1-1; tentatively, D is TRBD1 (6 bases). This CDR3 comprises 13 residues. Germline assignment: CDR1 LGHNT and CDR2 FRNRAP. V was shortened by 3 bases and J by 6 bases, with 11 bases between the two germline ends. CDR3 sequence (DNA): TGTGCTAGTGGTTTAGCAGGGGATGCTGAAGCTTTCTTT. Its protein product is CASGLAGDAEAFF.